This TCR beta chain was identified during a study of blood T cells in healthy people across ages. Ranging in age from about 6 to 90, the donors were healthy Caucasian individuals from Russia. A J-beta primer mix and a sample-barcoded 5' primer were used in a second PCR of about 7 to 11 cycles. MiXCR, applied by TCRdb to the 5' RACE reads, yields one record per CDR3 protein. The sample lists about a million distinct CDR3 sequences, 40% to 60% occurring once. There are a few counts of this clonotype. Trimming at V came to 1 base and at J to 1 base, leaving 4 bases not matched to a gene. This CDR3 is built from 15 residues. CDR1 is SGHDT, CDR2 YYEEEE, per germline.

The source material was blood. This TCR was recovered from a man younger than 40 in good health. The V call is TRBV5-6, the J call TRBJ1-1, with 7 bases identical to TRBD1. Written as DNA, the CDR3 is TGTGCCAGCAGCTTGTTCGGGACAGCGAACACTGAAGCTTTCTTT. Protein sequence: CASSLFGTANTEAFF.